This T cell receptor beta chain was captured in a study of sequential checkpoint blockade in melanoma. Overall study: Each arm's sequence ended with maintenance nivolumab.

Sequencing used immunoSEQ multiplex PCR; TCRdb keeps in-frame clones, though not all of them. Of approximately 6,000 clones in the sample, approximately 50% were seen once. The treatment was: randomized to nivolumab then ipilimumab (arm A) or the reverse (arm B). Live CD3+CD8+ CD19− CD56− cells were sorted from PBMCs. V was shortened by 1 base and J by 8 bases, with 9 bases between the two germline ends. Germline CDR1 and CDR2: SNHLY and FYNNEI. The CDR3 length is 13 residues. This clonotype originated in a human donor with melanoma. The gene calls are TRBV2 and TRBJ2-1; D unclear. Specimen: CD8+ T cells sorted from blood (inferred from file names), collected from a patient given nivolumab and ipilimumab in sequence. The CDR3 DNA follows: TGTGCCAGCAGTGAAGTGGAAGAGGATGAGCAGTTCTTC. It yields the protein CASSEVEEDEQFF.